The 3 T cell receptor beta chains given below trace back to one sample, sequenced in a study of cytomegalovirus exposure and HLA in healthy donors. Primers: 60 Vbeta forward and 13 Jbeta reverse. Sequenced by immunoSEQ multiplex PCR; TCRdb stores in-frame clones only, minus some. This sample has roughly 180,000 clones, with over 65% found just once. The sequencing input was PBMCs. These receptors all stem from a man younger than 35 in good health and CMV-seronegative.

The V gene is TRBV11-2, the J gene TRBJ2-5, with D tentatively TRBD2 (5 bases). CDR3 length equals 15 residues. V was shortened by 1 base and J by 5 bases, with 14 bases between the two germline ends. CDR1 is SGHAT and CDR2 is FQNNGV in the germline V gene. The CDR3, as DNA: TGTGCCAGCAGCTTAGGCTTTGGCGGCGGGGAGACCCAGTACTTC. Translated, it gives CASSLGFGGGETQYF.

In DNA form, the CDR3 reads TGTGCCAGCAGCTTCGAACTAGCGGGAGGGGGTGAGCAGTTCTTC. It encodes CASSFELAGGGEQFF. The V gene is TRBV7-3, the J gene TRBJ2-1; 13 bases are a match to TRBD2. The V gene's germline CDR1 is SGHTA and CDR2 FQGTGA. The CDR3 runs to 15 residues. V shed 3 bases, J shed 9 bases, and the junction held 5 bases outside the gene matches.

The rearrangement joins TRBV28 to TRBJ1-3, with a weak D call TRBD1 (6 bases). Germline CDR1 MDHEN, CDR2 SYDVKM. The CDR3 has 14 residues. Trimming took 1 base from V and 8 from J, leaving 12 bases between them. Written as DNA, the CDR3 is TGTGCCAGCAGTTTATTAGCGGGGGCGGACACCATATATTTT. This sequence encodes CASSLLAGADTIYF.